This T cell receptor beta chain was found in a study of post-analysis software for immune sequencing data. Study at large: Both relapsing-remitting and secondary progressive multiple sclerosis featured among the disease courses, as did progressive-relapsing multiple sclerosis.

This clonotype was picked up a small number of times. Unique molecular identifiers were built into the TCR beta cDNA libraries. T cells numbering about 1 to 11 million yielded roughly 500,000 cDNA molecules. TCRdb reanalysed the PCR reads using MiXCR and keeps one entry per CDR3 protein. The sample includes over 150,000 distinct CDR3 sequences, roughly 35% of them seen just once. The V gene's germline CDR1 is SGHRS and CDR2 YFSETQ. The CDR3 runs to 17 residues. Trimming took 2 bases from V and 0 from J; bases not matched to a gene: 8. The receptor's source is a girl between 5 and 17 years old with multiple sclerosis. Sequenced here: blood, sampled after autologous hematopoietic stem cell transplantation. The chain employs TRBV5-1 and TRBJ2-3; 8 bases are shared with TRBD2. The CDR3 protein is CASSFGWASGSTDTQYF. CDR3 DNA sequence: TGCGCCAGCAGCTTTGGTTGGGCTAGCGGGAGCACAGATACGCAGTATTTT.